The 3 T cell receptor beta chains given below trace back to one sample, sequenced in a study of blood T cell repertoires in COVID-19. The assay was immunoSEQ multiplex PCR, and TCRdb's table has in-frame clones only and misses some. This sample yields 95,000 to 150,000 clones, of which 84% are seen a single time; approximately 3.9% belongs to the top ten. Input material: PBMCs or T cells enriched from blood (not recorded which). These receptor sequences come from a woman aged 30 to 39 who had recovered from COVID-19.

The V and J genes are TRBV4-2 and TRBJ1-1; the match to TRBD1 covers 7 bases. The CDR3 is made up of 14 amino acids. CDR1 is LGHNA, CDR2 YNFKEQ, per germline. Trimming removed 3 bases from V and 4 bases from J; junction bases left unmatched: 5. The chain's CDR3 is CASSQGQGGTEAFF. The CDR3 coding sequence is TGTGCCAGCAGCCAGGGGCAGGGGGGCACTGAAGCTTTCTTT.

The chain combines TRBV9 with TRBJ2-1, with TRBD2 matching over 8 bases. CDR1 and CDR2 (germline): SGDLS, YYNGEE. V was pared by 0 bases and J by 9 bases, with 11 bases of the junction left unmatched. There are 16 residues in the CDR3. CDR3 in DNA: TGTGCCAGCAGCGTAGCGGGAGGGCCGGGTGTGGGTGAGCAGTTCTTC. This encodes CASSVAGGPGVGEQFF.

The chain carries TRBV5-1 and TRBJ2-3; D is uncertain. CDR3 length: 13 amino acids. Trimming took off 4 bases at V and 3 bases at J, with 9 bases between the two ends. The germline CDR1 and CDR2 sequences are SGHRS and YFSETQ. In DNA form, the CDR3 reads TGCGCCAGCAGCACACAAAATACAGATACGCAGTATTTT. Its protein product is CASSTQNTDTQYF.